The following is a T cell receptor (beta chain) sequence with its context. Unique molecular identifiers were used in preparing the TCRbeta library. TCRdb itself ran the PCR reads through MiXCR, one entry per CDR3 protein. The sample records about 610,000 distinct CDR3 sequences, more than 9% being singletons. This specimen comes from a study of T-cell reconstitution after alpha-beta-depleted transplantation in children. Source: PBMCs from the stem cell graft donor, taken from the stem cell graft. The sequence was collected from a human donor who donated a stem cell graft to a child with acute myeloid leukemia.

The CDR3 reads CASRGLAPLNYNEQFF. The DNA for the CDR3 is TGTGCCAGCAGAGGACTAGCGCCACTGAACTACAATGAGCAGTTCTTC. This rearrangement joins TRBV6-1 to TRBJ2-1; TRBD2 aligns across 9 bases. Germline loops: CDR1 MNHNS, CDR2 SASEGT. The CDR3 has 16 residues. Trimming cost V 6 bases and J 3 bases; bases outside gene matches: 9.